This paragraph reports one TCR beta chain. MiXCR was run by TCRdb on the 5' RACE reads, yielding one entry per CDR3 protein. This table has over 45,000 distinct CDR3 sequences, roughly 28% appearing once. J lost 1 base, V lost 4 bases, and 16 bases had no gene match. The CDR3 totals 19 residues. Germline CDR1 reads LGHNA; CDR2 reads YSLEER. Tregs were sorted as CD4+CD25+CD127-/low cells. The chain has TRBV4-3 and TRBJ2-1; 7 bases fit TRBD1. The sequencing sample was made of tumor-infiltrating Tregs sorted from the breast tumor. This TCR derives from a female donor with breast cancer. Here the CDR3 reads CASSRAEQGMSRSYNEQFF. In DNA form, the CDR3 reads TGCGCCAGCAGCCGCGCAGAACAGGGGATGAGCAGGTCCTACAATGAGCAGTTCTTC.